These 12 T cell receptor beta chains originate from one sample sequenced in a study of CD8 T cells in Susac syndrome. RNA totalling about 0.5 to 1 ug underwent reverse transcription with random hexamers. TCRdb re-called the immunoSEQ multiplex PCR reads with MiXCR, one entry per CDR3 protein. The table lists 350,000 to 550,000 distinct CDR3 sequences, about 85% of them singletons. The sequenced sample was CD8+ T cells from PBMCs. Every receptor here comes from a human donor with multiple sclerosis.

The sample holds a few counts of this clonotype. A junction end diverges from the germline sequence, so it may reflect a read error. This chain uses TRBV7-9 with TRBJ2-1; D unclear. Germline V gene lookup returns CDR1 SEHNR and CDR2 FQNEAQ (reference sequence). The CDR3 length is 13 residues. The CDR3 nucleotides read TGTGCCAGTAGCTTACCGGCGTACAATGAGCAGTTCTTC. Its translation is CASSLPAYNEQFF.

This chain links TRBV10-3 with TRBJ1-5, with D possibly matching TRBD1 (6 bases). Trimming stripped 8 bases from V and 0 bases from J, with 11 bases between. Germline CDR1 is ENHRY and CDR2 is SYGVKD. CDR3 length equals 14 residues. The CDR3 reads CAIGGSHSNQPQHF. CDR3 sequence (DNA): TGTGCCATCGGGGGCAGCCATAGCAATCAGCCCCAGCATTTT.

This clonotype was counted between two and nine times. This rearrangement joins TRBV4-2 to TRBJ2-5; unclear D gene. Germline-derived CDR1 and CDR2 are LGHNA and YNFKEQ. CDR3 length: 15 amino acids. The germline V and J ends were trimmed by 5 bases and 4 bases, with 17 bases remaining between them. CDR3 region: CASSYIESLGETQYF. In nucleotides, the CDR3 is TGTGCCAGCAGCTATATAGAGAGCCTAGGAGAGACCCAGTACTTC.

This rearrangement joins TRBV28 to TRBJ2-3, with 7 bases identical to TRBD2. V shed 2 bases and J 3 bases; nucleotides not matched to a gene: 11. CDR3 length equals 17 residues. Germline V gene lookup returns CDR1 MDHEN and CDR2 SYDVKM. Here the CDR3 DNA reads TGTGCCAGCAGTTTACCCTCTAGCGGAGCTACTACAGATACGCAGTATTTT. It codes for CASSLPSSGATTDTQYF.

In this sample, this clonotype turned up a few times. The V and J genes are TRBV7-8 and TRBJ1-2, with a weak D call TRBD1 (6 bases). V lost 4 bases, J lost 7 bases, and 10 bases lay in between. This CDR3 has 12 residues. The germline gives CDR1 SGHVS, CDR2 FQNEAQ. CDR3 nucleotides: TGTGCCAGCAGCTCAGGGGATTTTGGCTACACCTTC. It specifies CASSSGDFGYTF. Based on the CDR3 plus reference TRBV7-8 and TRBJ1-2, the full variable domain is GAGVSQSPRYKVAKRGQDVALRCDPISGHVSLFWYQQALGQGPEFLTYFQNEAQLDKSGLPSDRFFAERPEGSVSTLKIQRTQQEDSAVYLCASSSGDFGYTFGSGTRLTVV.

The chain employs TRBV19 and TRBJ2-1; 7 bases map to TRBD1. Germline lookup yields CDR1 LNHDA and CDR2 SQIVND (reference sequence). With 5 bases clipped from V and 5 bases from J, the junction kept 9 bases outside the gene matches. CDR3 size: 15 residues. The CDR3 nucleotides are TGTGCCAGTAGTCTGATCCCGGGACAGCACAATGAGCAGTTCTTC. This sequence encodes CASSLIPGQHNEQFF. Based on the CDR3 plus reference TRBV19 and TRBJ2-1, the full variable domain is DGGITQSPKYLFRKEGQNVTLSCEQNLNHDAMYWYRQDPGQGLRLIYYSQIVNDFQKGDIAEGYSVSREKKESFPLTVTSAQKNPTAFYLCASSLIPGQHNEQFFGPGTRLTVL.

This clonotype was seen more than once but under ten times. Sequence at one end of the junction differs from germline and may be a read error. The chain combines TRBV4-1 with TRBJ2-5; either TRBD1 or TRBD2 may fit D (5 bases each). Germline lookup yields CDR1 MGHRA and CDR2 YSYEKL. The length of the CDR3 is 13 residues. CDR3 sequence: CASSQGDQGTQYF. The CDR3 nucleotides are TGCGCCAGCAGCCAAGGGGACCAAGGGACCCAGTACTTC.

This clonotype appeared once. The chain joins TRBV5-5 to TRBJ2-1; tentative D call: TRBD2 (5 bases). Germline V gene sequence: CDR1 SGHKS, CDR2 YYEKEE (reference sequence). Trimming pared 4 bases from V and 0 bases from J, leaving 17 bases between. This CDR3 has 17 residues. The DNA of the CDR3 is TGTGCCAGCAGCCAAAAGGTACCGGGAAGCTCCTACAATGAGCAGTTCTTC. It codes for CASSQKVPGSSYNEQFF.

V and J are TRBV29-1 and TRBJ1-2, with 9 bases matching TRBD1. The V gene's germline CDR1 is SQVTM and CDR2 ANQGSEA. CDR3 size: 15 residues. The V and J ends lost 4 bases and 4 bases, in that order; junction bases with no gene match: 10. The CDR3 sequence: CSVGPEKDRGYGYTF. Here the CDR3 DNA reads TGCAGCGTTGGGCCGGAGAAGGACAGGGGCTATGGCTACACCTTC.

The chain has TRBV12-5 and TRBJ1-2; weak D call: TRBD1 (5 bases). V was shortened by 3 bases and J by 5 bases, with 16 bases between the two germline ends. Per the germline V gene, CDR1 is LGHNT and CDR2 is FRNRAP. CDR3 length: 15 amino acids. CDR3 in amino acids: CASGFAGLGKYGYTF. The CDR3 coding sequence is TGTGCTAGTGGTTTTGCAGGGCTGGGAAAGTATGGCTACACCTTC.

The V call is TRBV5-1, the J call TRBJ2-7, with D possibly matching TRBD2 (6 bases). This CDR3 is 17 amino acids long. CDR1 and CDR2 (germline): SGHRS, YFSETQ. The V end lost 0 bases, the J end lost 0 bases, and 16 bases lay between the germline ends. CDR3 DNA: TGCGCCAGCAGCTTGGTTTCGCTGGGAGGAGCCTCCTACGAGCAGTACTTC. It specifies CASSLVSLGGASYEQYF. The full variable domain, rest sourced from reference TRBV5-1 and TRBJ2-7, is KAGVTQTPRYLIKTRGQQVTLSCSPISGHRSVSWYQQTPGQGLQFLFEYFSETQRNKGNFPGRFSGRQFSNSRSEMNVSTLELGDSALYLCASSLVSLGGASYEQYFGPGTRLTVT.

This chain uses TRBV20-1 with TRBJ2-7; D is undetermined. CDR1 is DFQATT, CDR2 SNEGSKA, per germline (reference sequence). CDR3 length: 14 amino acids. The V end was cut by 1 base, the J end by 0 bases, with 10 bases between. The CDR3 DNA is TGCAGTGCTAGAGGCCTAACGGACTCCTACGAGCAGTACTTC. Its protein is CSARGLTDSYEQYF.